The 6 T cell receptor beta chains presented below share a single source sample, sequenced in a study of blood T cell repertoires in COVID-19. The repertoire was sequenced with immunoSEQ multiplex PCR; TCRdb's copy has only in-frame clones and lacks some. This sample yields 240,000 or so clones, of which around 87% are seen a single time; about 3.3% belongs to the top ten. Input material: PBMCs or T cells enriched from blood (not recorded which). Receptors originate from a woman between 40 and 50 years old with acute COVID-19.

J is TRBJ2-3 and V is TRBV5-1; 9 positions match TRBD2. The trim removed 3 bases at V and 0 bases at J, leaving 5 bases unmatched. The germline gives CDR1 SGHRS, CDR2 YFSETQ. The CDR3 loop spans 16 amino acids. The CDR3 spells CASSSGAGGSTDTQYF. CDR3 DNA: TGCGCCAGCAGCTCGGGAGCGGGAGGAAGCACAGATACGCAGTATTTT.

This clone occurred a few times. The genes are TRBV5-1 and TRBJ2-1; TRBD2 matches at 8 bases. Germline V gives CDR1 SGHRS, CDR2 YFSETQ. V shed 2 bases, J shed 5 bases, and the junction held 6 bases outside the gene matches. The CDR3 loop spans 15 amino acids. CDR3 residues: CASSFSTAGDNEQFF. Written as DNA, the CDR3 is TGCGCCAGCAGCTTCTCGACAGCGGGAGACAATGAGCAGTTCTTC.

The chain combines TRBV6-5 with TRBJ1-1; no clear D gene. The CDR3 sequence is 10 residues long. Germline values: CDR1 MNHEY, CDR2 SVGAGI. V was cut by 8 bases and J by 5 bases, with 6 bases left in between. CDR3: CASGGTEAFF. CDR3 bases: TGTGCCAGCGGAGGAACTGAAGCTTTCTTT.

The chain joins TRBV21-1 to TRBJ2-3; the D segment call TRBD2 is taken from the table without a DNA check. TRBV21-1 is a listed pseudogene. The CDR3 runs to 15 residues. CDR3 loop: CASSCSGNSTDTQYF. In DNA form, the CDR3 reads TGTGCCAGCAGCTGCAGCGGGAATAGCACAGATACGCAGTATTTT.

This clone has a handful of counts. The rearrangement joins TRBV2 to TRBJ1-2; tentatively, D is TRBD1 (6 bases). Germline V gene data show CDR1 as SNHLY and CDR2 as FYNNEI. The CDR3 extends over 15 amino acids. V lost 8 bases, J lost 0 bases, and 16 bases lay in between. CDR3 in DNA: TGTGCCAGCCAGAGGGGGGGACAAACTAACTATGGCTACACCTTC. It codes for CASQRGGQTNYGYTF.

The V call is TRBV7-3, the J call TRBJ2-1; 12 bases fit TRBD2. Looked up from germline, CDR1 is SGHTA and CDR2 is FQGTGA. The V segment lost 5 bases and the J segment 6 bases; nucleotides outside the gene matches: 8. The CDR3 totals 16 residues. The DNA of the CDR3 is TGTGCCAGCAGCCCGAGACTAGCGGGAGCGGGCAATGAGCAGTTCTTC. This codes for CASSPRLAGAGNEQFF.